This entry is about one T cell receptor (beta chain). V was clipped by 6 bases and J by 1 base, with 13 bases between them. In germline, CDR1 is LNHDA, CDR2 SQIVND (reference sequence). The CDR3 contains 15 residues. This specimen comes from a study of blood T cell repertoires in COVID-19. Clones were sequenced by immunoSEQ multiplex PCR, and TCRdb holds only the in-frame ones, with some missing. Of over 90,000 clones listed, about nine tenths were seen once; the top ten hold around 4%. The sequence was obtained from a man between 18 and 35 years old with acute or convalescent COVID-19. The sequencing sample was made of peripheral blood. The V and J genes are TRBV19 and TRBJ1-5, with a tentative D call TRBD1 (6 bases). CDR3 DNA sequence: TGTGCCAGTAGATCATCTGGACAGAGCAATCAGCCCCAGCATTTT. It specifies CASRSSGQSNQPQHF.